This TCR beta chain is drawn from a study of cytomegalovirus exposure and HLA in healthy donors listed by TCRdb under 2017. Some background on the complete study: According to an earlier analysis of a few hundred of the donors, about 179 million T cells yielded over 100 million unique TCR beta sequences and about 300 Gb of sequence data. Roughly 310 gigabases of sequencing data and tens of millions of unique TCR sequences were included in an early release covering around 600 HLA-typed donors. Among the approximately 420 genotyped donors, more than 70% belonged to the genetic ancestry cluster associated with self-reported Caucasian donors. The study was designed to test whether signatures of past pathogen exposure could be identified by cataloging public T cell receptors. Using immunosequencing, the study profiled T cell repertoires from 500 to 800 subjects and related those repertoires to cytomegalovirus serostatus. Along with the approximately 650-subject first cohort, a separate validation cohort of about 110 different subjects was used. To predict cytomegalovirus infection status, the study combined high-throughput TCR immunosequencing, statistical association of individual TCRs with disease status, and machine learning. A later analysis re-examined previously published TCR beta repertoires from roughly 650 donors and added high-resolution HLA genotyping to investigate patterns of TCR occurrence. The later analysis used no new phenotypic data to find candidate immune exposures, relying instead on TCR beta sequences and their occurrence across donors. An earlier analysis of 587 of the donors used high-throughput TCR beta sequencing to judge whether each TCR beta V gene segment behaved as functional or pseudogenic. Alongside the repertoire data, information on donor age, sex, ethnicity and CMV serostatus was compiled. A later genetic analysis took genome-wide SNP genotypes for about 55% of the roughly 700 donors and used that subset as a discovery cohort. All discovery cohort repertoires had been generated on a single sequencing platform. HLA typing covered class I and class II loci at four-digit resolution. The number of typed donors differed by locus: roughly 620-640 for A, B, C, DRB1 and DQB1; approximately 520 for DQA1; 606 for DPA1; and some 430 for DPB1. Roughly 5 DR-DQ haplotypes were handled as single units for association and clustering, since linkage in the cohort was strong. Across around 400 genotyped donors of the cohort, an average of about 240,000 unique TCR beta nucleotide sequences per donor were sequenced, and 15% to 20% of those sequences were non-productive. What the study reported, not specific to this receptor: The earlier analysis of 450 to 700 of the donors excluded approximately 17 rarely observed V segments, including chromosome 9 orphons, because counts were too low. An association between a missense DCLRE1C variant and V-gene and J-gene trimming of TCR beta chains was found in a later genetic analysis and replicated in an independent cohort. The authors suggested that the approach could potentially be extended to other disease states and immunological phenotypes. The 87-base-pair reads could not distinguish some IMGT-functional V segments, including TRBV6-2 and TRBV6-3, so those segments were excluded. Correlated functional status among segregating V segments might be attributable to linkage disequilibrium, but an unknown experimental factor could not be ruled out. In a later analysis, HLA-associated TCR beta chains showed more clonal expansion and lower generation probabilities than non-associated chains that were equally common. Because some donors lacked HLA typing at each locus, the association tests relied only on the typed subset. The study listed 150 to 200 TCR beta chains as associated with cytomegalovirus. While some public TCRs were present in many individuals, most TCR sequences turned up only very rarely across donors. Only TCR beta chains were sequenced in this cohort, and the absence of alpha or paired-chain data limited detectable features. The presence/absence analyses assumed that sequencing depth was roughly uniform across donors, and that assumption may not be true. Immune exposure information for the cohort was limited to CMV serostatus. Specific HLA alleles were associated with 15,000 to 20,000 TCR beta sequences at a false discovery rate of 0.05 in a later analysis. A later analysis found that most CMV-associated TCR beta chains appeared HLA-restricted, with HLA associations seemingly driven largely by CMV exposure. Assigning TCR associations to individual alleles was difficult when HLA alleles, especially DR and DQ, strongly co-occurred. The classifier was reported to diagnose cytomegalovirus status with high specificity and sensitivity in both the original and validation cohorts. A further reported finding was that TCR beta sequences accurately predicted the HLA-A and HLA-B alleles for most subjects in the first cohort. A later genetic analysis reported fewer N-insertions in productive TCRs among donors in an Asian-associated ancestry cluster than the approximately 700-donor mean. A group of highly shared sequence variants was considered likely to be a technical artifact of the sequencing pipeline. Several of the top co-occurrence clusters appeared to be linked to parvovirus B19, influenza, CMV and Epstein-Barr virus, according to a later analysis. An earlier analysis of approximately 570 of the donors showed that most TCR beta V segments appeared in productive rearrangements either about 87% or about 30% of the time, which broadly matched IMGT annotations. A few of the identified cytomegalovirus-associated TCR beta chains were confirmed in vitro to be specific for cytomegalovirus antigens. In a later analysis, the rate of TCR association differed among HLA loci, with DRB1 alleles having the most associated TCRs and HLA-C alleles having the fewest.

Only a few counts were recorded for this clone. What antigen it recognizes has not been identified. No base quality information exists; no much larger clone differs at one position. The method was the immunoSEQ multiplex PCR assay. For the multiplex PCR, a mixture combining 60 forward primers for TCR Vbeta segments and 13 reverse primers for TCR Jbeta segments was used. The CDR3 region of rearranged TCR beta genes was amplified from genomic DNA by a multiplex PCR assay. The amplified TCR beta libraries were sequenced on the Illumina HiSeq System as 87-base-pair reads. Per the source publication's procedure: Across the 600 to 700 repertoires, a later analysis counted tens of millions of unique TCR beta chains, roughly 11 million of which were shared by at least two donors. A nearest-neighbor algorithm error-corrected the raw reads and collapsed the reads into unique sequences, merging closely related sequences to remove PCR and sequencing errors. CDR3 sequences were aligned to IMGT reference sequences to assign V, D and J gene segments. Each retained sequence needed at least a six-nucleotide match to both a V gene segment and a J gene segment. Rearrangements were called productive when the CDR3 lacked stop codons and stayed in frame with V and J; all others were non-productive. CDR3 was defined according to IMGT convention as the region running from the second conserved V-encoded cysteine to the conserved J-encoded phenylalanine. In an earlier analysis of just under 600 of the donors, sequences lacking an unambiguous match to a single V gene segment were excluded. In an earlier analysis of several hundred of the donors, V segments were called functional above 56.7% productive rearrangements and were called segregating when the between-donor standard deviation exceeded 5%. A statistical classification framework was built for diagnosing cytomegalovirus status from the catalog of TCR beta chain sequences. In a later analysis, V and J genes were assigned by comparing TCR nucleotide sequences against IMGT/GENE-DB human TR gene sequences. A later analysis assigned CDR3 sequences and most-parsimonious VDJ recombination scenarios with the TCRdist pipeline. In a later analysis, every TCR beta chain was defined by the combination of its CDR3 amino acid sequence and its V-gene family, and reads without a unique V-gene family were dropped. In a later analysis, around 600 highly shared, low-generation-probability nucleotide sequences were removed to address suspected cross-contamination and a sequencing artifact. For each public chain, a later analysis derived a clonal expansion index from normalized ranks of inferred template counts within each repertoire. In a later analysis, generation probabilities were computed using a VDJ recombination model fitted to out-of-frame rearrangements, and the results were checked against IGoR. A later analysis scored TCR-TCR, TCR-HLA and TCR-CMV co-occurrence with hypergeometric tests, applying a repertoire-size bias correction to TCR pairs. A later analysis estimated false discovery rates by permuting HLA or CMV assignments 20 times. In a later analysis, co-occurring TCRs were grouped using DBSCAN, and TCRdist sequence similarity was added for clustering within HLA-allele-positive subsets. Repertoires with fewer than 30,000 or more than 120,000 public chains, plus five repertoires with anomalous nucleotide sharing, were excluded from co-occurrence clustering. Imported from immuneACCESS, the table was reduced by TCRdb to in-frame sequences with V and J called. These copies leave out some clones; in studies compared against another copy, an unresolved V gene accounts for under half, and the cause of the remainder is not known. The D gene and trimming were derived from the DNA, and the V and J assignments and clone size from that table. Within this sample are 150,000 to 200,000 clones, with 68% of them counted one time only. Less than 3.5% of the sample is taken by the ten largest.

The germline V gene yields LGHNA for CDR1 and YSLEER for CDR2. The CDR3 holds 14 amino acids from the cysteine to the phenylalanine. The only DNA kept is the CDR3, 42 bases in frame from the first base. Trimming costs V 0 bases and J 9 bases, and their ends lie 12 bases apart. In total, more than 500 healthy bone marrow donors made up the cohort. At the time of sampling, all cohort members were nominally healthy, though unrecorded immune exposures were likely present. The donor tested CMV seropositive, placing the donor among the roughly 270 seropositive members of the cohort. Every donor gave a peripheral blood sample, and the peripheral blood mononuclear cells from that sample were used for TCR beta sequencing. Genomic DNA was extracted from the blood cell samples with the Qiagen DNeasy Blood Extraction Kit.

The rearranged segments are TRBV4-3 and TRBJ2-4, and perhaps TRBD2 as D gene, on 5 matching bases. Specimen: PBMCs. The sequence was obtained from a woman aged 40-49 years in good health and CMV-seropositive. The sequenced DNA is TGCGCCAGCAGCCAAGATCGGGGAAGCGGCATTCAGTACTTC. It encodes CASSQDRGSGIQYF.